Given below is one TCR beta chain in context. In the original analysis: Reference gene primer amplification gave nucleated cell count estimates. TCRdb's table, derived via immunoSEQ multiplex PCR, lists solely in-frame clones and lacks some. V and J calls and clone size come straight from that table; D and trimming were deduced from the DNA. The repertoire holds 190,000 or so clones, roughly 79% seen once, with roughly 6.9% in the top ten. The CDR3 has 13 residues. Germline lookup yields CDR1 SGHAT and CDR2 FQNNGV. Trimming left V 1 base short and J 7 bases short, with 7 bases between. The data were taken from a study of blood T cell repertoires in COVID-19. Study information: Samples of COVID-19 (acute and convalescent) were obtained from the United States, Italy and Spain.

The chain links TRBV11-2 to TRBJ1-4; possible D gene TRBD1, 5 bases. The clonotype originates from a human donor with acute or convalescent COVID-19. The donor label of this sample is uncertain. What was sequenced was peripheral blood. CDR3 sequence: CASSLGTGEKLFF. CDR3 coding DNA: TGTGCCAGCAGCTTAGGAACAGGTGAAAAACTGTTTTTT.